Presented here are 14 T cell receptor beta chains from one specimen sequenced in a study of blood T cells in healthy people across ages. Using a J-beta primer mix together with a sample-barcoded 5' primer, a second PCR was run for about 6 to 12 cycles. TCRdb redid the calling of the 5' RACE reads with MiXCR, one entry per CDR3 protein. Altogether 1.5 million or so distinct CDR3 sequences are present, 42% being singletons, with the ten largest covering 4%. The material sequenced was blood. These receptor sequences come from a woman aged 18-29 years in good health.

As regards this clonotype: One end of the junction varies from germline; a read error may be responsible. CDR3 amino acids: CSTSFRVRSNQPQHF. CDR3 nucleotides: TGCAGTACTAGTTTCAGGGTCCGGAGCAATCAGCCCCAGCATTTT. The V call is TRBV20-1, the J call TRBJ1-5; D might be TRBD1 (5 bases). Germline CDR1 and CDR2: DFQATT and SNEGSKA (reference sequence). The CDR3 runs 15 residues.

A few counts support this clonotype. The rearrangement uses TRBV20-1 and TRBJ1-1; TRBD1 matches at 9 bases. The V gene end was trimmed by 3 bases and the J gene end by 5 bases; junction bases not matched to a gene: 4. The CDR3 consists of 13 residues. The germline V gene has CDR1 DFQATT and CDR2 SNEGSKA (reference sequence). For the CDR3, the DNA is TGCAGTGCTAGGACAGGGGGAGGAACTGAAGCTTTCTTT. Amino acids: CSARTGGGTEAFF.

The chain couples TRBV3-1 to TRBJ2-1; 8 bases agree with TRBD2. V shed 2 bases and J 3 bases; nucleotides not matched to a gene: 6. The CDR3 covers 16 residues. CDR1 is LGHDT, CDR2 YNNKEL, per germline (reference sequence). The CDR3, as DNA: TGTGCCAGCAGCCAATCGGGGGGGGTTTTCTACAATGAGCAGTTCTTC. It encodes CASSQSGGVFYNEQFF.

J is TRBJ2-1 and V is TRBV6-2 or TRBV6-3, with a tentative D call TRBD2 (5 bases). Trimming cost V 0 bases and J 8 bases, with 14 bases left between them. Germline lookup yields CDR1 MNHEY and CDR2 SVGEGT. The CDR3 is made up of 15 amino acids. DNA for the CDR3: TGTGCCAGCAGTTACTCGACGGGGTTTTACGATGAGCAGTTCTTC. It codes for CASSYSTGFYDEQFF.

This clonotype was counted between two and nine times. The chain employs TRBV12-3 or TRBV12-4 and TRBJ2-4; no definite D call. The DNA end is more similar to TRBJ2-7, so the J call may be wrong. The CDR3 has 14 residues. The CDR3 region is CASSYSLLGNEQYF. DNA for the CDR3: TGTGCCAGCAGTTATTCCCTGCTGGGAAACGAGCAGTACTTC.

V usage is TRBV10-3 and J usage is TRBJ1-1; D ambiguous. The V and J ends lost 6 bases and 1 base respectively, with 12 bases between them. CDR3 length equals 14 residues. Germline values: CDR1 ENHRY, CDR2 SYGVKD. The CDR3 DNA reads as TGTGCCATCAGGATCGACTCGGGGAACACTGAAGCTTTCTTT. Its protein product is CAIRIDSGNTEAFF.

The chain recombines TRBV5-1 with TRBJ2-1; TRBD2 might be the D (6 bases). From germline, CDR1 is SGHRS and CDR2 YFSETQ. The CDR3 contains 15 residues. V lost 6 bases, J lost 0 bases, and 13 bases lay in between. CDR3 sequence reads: CASTVGGSSYNEQFF. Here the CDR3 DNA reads TGCGCCAGCACCGTTGGGGGGAGCTCCTACAATGAGCAGTTCTTC.

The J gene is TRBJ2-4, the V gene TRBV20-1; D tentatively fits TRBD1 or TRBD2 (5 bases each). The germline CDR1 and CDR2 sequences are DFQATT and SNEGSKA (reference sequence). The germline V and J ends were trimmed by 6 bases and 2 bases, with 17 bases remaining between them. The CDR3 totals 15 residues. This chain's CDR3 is CSADGPGGSKNIQYF. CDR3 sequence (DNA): TGCAGTGCAGACGGCCCTGGGGGATCCAAAAACATTCAGTACTTC.

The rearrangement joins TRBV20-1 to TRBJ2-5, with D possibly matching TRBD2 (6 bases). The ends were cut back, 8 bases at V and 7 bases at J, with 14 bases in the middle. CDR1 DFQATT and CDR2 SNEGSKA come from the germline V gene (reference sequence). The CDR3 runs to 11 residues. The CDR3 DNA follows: TGCAGTCAACTAATGGGGGGGACCCAGTACTTC. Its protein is CSQLMGGTQYF.

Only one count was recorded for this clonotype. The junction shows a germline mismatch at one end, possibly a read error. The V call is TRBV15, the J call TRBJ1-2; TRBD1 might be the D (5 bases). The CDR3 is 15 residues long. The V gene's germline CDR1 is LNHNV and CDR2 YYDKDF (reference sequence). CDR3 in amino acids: CAASRLRQGEDGYTF. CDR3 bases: TGTGCCGCCAGCAGACTAAGGCAGGGAGAAGATGGCTACACCTTC.

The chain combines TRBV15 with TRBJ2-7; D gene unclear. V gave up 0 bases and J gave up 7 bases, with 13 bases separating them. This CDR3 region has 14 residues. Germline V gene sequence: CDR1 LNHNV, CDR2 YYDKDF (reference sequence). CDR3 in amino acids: CATSRDRQLNEQYF. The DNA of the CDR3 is TGTGCCACCAGCAGAGATCGGCAGTTGAATGAGCAGTACTTC.

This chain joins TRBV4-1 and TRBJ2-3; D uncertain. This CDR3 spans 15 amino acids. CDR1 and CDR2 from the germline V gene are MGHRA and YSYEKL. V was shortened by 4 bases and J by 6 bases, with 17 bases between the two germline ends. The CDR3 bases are TGCGCCAGCAGCCGGGCCCGCTTGGGATCGGATACGCAGTATTTT. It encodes CASSRARLGSDTQYF.

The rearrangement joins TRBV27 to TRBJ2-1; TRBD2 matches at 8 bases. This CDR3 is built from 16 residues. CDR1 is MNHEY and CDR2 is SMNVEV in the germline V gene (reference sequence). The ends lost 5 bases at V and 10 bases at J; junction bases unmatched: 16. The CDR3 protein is CASSLAVSGSSYEQFF. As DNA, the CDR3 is TGTGCCAGCAGTCTTGCTGTAAGCGGGAGCTCCTACGAGCAGTTCTTC.

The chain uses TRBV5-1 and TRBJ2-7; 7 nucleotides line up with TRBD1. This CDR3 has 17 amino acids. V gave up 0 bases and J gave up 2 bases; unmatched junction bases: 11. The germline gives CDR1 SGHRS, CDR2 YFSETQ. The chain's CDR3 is CASSLVRSPGQPYEQYF. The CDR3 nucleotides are TGCGCCAGCAGCTTGGTGCGGTCTCCGGGACAGCCCTACGAGCAGTACTTC. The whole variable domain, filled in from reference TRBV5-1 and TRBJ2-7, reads KAGVTQTPRYLIKTRGQQVTLSCSPISGHRSVSWYQQTPGQGLQFLFEYFSETQRNKGNFPGRFSGRQFSNSRSEMNVSTLELGDSALYLCASSLVRSPGQPYEQYFGPGTRLTVT.